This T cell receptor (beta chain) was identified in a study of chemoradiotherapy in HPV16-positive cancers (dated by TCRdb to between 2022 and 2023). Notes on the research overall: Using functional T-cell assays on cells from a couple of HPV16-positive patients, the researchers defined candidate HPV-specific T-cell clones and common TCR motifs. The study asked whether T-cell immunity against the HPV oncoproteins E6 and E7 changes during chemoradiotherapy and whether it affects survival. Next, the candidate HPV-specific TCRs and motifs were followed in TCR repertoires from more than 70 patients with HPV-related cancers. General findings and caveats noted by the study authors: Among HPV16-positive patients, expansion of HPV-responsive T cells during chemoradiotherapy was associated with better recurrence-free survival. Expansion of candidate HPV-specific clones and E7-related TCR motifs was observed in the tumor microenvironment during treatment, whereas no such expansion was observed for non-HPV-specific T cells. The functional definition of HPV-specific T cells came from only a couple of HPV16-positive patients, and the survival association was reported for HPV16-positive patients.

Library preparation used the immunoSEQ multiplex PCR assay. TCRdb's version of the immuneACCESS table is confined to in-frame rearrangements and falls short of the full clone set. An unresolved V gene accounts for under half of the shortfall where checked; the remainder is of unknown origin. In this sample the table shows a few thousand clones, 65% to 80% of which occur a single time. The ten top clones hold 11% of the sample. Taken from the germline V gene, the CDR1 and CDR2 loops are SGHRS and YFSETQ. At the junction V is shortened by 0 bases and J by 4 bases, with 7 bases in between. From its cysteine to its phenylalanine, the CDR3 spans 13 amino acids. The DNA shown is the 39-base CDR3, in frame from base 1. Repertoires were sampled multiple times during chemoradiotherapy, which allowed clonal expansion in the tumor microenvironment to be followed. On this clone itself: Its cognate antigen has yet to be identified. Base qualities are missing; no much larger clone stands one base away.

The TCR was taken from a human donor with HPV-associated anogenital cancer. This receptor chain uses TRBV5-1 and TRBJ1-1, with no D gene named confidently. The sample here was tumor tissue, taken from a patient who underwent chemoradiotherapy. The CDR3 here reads CASSLDASTEAFF. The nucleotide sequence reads TGCGCCAGCAGCTTGGATGCAAGCACTGAAGCTTTCTTT. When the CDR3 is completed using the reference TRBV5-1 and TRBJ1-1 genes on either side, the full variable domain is KAGVTQTPRYLIKTRGQQVTLSCSPISGHRSVSWYQQTPGQGLQFLFEYFSETQRNKGNFPGRFSGRQFSNSRSEMNVSTLELGDSALYLCASSLDASTEAFFGQGTRLTVV.